This TCR beta chain is from a study of T cell changes during pregnancy in multiple sclerosis. The CDR3 has 16 amino acids. Looked up from germline, CDR1 is SGDLS and CDR2 is YYNGEE. The ends lost 3 bases at V and 0 bases at J; junction bases unmatched: 5. TCRdb's table, derived via immunoSEQ multiplex PCR, lists solely in-frame clones and lacks some. The sample has roughly 30,000 clones, roughly 90% seen once. The receptor comes from a female donor with multiple sclerosis, enrolled in a pregnancy study. This specimen consisted of CD8+ T cells from peripheral blood mononuclear cells, obtained in the first trimester of pregnancy. The genes are TRBV9 and TRBJ2-1; the match to TRBD1 covers 8 bases. In DNA, the CDR3 is TGTGCCAGCAGCGGCGGACAGGGCAGCTCCTACAATGAGCAGTTCTTC. Amino acids: CASSGGQGSSYNEQFF.